This TCR beta chain was identified during a study of blood T cell repertoires in COVID-19. Overall study context: Acute-phase and convalescent COVID-19 samples originated in the United States, Italy and Spain. Sources were T cells, B-cell-depleted T cells, or PBMCs; the material itself was cDNA or gDNA.

Trimming left V 0 bases short and J 8 bases short, with 20 bases between. The CDR3 extends over 17 amino acids. Germline-derived CDR1 and CDR2 are LNHNV and YYDKDF (reference sequence). Study processing details: Amplified reference gene primers provided the basis for estimating nucleated cell counts. Using immunoSEQ multiplex PCR, the repertoire was profiled, and TCRdb retains in-frame clones only, with some absent. V and J calls and clone size are as listed in that table; D and trimming were resolved from the DNA. The data hold roughly 100,000 clones, with approximately 89% observed a single time. The V gene is TRBV15, the J gene TRBJ1-5, with D possibly matching TRBD1 (6 bases). Material: peripheral blood. This receptor was obtained from an elderly woman in a cohort sampled during active COVID-19. In DNA form, the CDR3 reads TGTGCCACCAGCAGAGATAGCCTCCACAGGGACGGGGAGCCCCAGCATTTT. It translates to CATSRDSLHRDGEPQHF. Combining the CDR3 with reference TRBV15 and TRBJ1-5 gives the whole variable domain DAMVIQNPRYQVTQFGKPVTLSCSQTLNHNVMYWYQQKSSQAPKLLFHYYDKDFNNEADTPDNFQSRRPNTSFCFLDIRSPGLGDTAMYLCATSRDSLHRDGEPQHFGDGTRLSIL.